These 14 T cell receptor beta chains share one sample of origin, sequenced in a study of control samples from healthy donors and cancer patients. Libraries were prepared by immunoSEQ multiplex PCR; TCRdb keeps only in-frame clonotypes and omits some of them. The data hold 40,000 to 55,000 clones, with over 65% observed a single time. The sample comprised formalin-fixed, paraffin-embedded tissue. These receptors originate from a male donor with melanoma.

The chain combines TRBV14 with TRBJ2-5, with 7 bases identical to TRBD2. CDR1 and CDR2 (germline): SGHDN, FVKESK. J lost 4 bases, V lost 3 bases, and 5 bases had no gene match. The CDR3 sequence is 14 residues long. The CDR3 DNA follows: TGTGCCAGCAGCCAGGGCGGGAGAGGAGAGACCCAGTACTTC. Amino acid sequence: CASSQGGRGETQYF.

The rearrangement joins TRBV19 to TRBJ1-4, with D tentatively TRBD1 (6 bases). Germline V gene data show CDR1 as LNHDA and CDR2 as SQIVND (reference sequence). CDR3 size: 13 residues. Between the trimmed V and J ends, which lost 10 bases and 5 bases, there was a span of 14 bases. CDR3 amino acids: CATQGRGNEKLFF. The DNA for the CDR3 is TGTGCCACTCAGGGGAGGGGAAATGAAAAACTGTTTTTT.

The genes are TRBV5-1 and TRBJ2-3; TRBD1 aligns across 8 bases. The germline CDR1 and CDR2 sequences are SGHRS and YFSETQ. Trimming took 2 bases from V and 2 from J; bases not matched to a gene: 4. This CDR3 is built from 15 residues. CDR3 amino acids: CASSLTGGVTDTQYF. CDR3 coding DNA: TGCGCCAGCAGCTTAACAGGGGGAGTCACAGATACGCAGTATTTT.

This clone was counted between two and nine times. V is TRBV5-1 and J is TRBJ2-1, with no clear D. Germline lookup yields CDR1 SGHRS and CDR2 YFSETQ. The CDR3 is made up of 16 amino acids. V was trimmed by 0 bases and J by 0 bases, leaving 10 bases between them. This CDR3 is CASSLDMGFSYNEQFF. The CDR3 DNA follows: TGCGCCAGCAGCTTGGATATGGGGTTCTCCTACAATGAGCAGTTCTTC.

CDR3 sequence (DNA): TGTGCCAGCAGTAGAACAGGGGCCGGGGAGCTGTTTTTT. Protein product: CASSRTGAGELFF. This rearrangement joins TRBV12-3 or TRBV12-4 to TRBJ2-2; 7 bases agree with TRBD1. CDR3 size: 13 residues. V shed 5 bases and J 6 bases; nucleotides not matched to a gene: 3.

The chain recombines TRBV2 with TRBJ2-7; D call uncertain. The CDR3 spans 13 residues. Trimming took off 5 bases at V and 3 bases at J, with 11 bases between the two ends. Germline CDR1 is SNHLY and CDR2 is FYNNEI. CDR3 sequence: CASSTAFYYEQYF. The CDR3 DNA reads TGTGCCAGCAGTACAGCCTTCTACTACGAGCAGTACTTC.

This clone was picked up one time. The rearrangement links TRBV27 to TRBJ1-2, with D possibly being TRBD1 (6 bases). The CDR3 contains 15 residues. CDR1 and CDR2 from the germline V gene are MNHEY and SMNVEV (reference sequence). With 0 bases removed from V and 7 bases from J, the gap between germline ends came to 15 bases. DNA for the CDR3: TGTGCCAGCAGTTTATCGGGAAATTGGGGGCTTGGCTACACCTTC. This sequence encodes CASSLSGNWGLGYTF.

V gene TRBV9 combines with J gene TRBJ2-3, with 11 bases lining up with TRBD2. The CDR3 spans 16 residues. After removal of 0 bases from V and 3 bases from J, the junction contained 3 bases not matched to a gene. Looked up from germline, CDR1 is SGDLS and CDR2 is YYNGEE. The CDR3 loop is CASSVDSGRATDTQYF. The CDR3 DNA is TGTGCCAGCAGCGTAGATAGCGGGAGGGCAACAGATACGCAGTATTTT. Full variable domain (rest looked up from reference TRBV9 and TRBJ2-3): DSGVTQTPKHLITATGQRVTLRCSPRSGDLSVYWYQQSLDQGLQFLIQYYNGEERAKGNILERFSAQQFPDLHSELNLSSLELGDSALYFCASSVDSGRATDTQYFGPGTRLTVL.

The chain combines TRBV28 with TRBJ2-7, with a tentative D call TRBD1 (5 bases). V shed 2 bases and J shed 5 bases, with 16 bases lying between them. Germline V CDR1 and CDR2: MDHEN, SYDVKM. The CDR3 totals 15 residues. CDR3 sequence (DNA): TGTGCCAGCAGTTTAGGGGCAAAAGGGTTCCACGAGCAGTACTTC. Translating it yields CASSLGAKGFHEQYF.

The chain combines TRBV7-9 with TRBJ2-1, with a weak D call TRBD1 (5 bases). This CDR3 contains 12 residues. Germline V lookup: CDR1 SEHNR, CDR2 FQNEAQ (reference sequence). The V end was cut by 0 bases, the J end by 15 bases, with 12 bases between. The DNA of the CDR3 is TGTGCCAGCAGCTTAGCCGCGACAGAGTCGTTCTTC. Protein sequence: CASSLAATESFF.

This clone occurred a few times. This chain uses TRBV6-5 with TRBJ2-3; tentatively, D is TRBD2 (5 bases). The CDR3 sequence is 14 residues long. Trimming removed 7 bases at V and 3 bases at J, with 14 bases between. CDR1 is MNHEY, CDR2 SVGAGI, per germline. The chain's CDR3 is CASTSQRSTDTQYF. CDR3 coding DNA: TGTGCCAGCACCTCCCAGCGGTCGACAGATACGCAGTATTTT.

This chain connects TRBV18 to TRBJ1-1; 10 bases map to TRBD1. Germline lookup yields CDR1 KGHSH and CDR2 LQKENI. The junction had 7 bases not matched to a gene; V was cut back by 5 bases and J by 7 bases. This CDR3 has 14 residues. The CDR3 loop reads CASSSFGQGGEAFF. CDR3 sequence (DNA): TGTGCCAGCTCATCCTTCGGACAGGGGGGTGAAGCTTTCTTT.

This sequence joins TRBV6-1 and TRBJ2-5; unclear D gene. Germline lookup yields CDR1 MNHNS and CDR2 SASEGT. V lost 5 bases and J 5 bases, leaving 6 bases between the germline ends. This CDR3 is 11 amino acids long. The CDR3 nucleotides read TGTGCCAGCAGTCAAGGGGAGACCCAGTACTTC. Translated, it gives CASSQGETQYF.

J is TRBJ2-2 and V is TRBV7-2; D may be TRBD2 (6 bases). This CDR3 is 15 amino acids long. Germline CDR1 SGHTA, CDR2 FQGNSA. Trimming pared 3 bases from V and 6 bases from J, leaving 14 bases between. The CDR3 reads CASSFLASFAGELFF. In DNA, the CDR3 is TGTGCCAGCAGCTTTCTAGCGTCTTTCGCCGGGGAGCTGTTTTTT. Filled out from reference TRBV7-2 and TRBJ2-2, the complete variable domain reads GAGVSQSPSNKVTEKGKDVELRCDPISGHTALYWYRQSLGQGLEFLIYFQGNSAPDKSGLPSDRFSAERTGGSVSTLTIQRTQQEDSAVYLCASSFLASFAGELFFGEGSRLTVL.